This T cell receptor (beta chain) emerged from a study of T cells in Graves' hyperthyroidism and ophthalmopathy. Study-wide results and limits: For ophthalmopathy, model prediction preceded onset by a median roughly 6.2 months.

After removal of 2 bases from V and 6 bases from J, the junction contained 5 bases not matched to a gene. The length of the CDR3 is 13 residues. Germline loops: CDR1 SGHDT, CDR2 YYEEEE. As to this clonotype: The antigen is undetermined.

Using RNA transcripts as the source, TCR beta CDR3 regions were amplified. The HTBI primer set was used in a first-round RT-PCR of the TCR CDR3. TCRdb recomputed calls from the multiplex PCR reads with MiXCR, one row per CDR3 protein. The table has approximately 690,000 distinct CDR3 sequences, about a fifth seen once. The source material was blood. The source is a young man with Graves' ophthalmopathy. The genes are TRBV5-6 and TRBJ2-7, with 7 bases fitting TRBD2. The CDR3 loop is CASSLSGTTEQYF. CDR3 coding DNA: TGTGCCAGCAGCTTATCCGGGACTACCGAGCAGTACTTC. Using reference TRBV5-6 and TRBJ2-7 for the parts outside the CDR3, the full variable domain is DAGVTQSPTHLIKTRGQQVTLRCSPKSGHDTVSWYQQALGQGPQFIFQYYEEEERQRGNFPDRFSGHQFPNYSSELNVNALLLGDSALYLCASSLSGTTEQYFGPGTRLTVT.